This T cell receptor beta chain appears in the sequencing data of a study of blood T cell repertoires in COVID-19. Study-level information: T cells, B-cell-depleted T cells, or PBMCs supplied cDNA or gDNA.

Original data processing: Amplified reference gene primers provided the basis for estimating nucleated cell counts. Repertoires were generated with immunoSEQ multiplex PCR, while TCRdb's copy carries only in-frame clones and drops some. D and trimming come from the DNA, and the V and J calls and clone size come from that table. In the table there are about 250,000 clones, around 88% of which are singletons. Seattle researchers signed up patients amid active infection and tracked them longitudinally. Germline assignment: CDR1 LGHNA and CDR2 YNFKEQ. Trimming took off 1 base at V and 5 bases at J, with 11 bases between the two ends. The CDR3 is 14 amino acids.

This sequence originates from a woman under 40 with COVID-19, enrolled during active disease. Sequencing was carried out using peripheral blood. The rearrangement joins TRBV4-2 to TRBJ2-5, with D perhaps TRBD2 (7 bases). For the CDR3, the DNA is TGTGCCAGCAGCCAAGCCGGGGGGCACGAGACCCAGTACTTC. Translation: CASSQAGGHETQYF.